This entry lists 4 T cell receptor beta chains sequenced from one sample in a study of blood T cell repertoires in COVID-19. This table comes from immunoSEQ multiplex PCR, and its TCRdb copy is limited to in-frame clones, with some not included. The sample lists fewer than 650,000 clones; around 90% were seen once. What was sequenced was peripheral blood. The receptors derive from a woman between 45 and 60 years old with COVID-19, enrolled during active disease.

The chain links TRBV19 to TRBJ1-5, with D hard to call. Germline-derived CDR1 and CDR2 are LNHDA and SQIVND (reference sequence). This CDR3 region has 16 residues. The V end was cut by 7 bases, the J end by 2 bases, with 18 bases between. This CDR3 is CASIAAGSGGNQPQHF. The CDR3 nucleotides are TGTGCCAGTATTGCAGCGGGGAGTGGAGGCAATCAGCCCCAGCATTTT.

V and J are TRBV7-8 and TRBJ1-3; D gene ambiguous. This CDR3 has 16 residues. Germline V gene lookup returns CDR1 SGHVS and CDR2 FQNEAQ. Trimming removed 5 bases at V and 0 bases at J, with 14 bases between. The CDR3 DNA reads as TGTGCCAGCAGCCTGGACTGGCGAAACTCTGGAAACACCATATATTTT. This encodes CASSLDWRNSGNTIYF. The full variable domain, completed using reference TRBV7-8 and TRBJ1-3, is GAGVSQSPRYKVAKRGQDVALRCDPISGHVSLFWYQQALGQGPEFLTYFQNEAQLDKSGLPSDRFFAERPEGSVSTLKIQRTQQEDSAVYLCASSLDWRNSGNTIYFGEGSWLTVV.

The CDR3 coding sequence is TGTGCCAGCAGCCAGCCCGGGACTAGCGGGGGCACCGGGGAGCTGTTTTTT. It yields the protein CASSQPGTSGGTGELFF. The chain couples TRBV3-1 (or the pseudogene TRBV3-2) to TRBJ2-2; 14 bases align to TRBD2. The V and J ends lost 3 bases and 4 bases, in that order; junction bases with no gene match: 4. The CDR3 spans 17 residues. Looked up from germline, CDR1 is LGHDT and CDR2 is YNNKEL (reference sequence).

The chain employs TRBV12-3 or TRBV12-4 and TRBJ1-1; 7 bases agree with TRBD1. The CDR3 spans 13 residues. V lost 6 bases to trimming and J lost 5 bases; unmatched junction nucleotides: 6. CDR3 region: CASSSTGRTEAFF. CDR3 DNA sequence: TGTGCCAGCAGCTCGACAGGGAGAACTGAAGCTTTCTTT.